This T cell receptor beta chain was retrieved from a study of cytomegalovirus exposure and HLA in healthy donors. This CDR3 is built from 15 residues. V shed 1 base, J shed 7 bases, and the junction held 7 bases outside the gene matches. Per the germline V gene, CDR1 is SGHNT and CDR2 is YENEEA. The PCR ran on 60 Vbeta and 13 Jbeta primers. Data came from immunoSEQ multiplex PCR; TCRdb stores just in-frame clones and leaves some out. Altogether around 100,000 clones are present, approximately 81% being singletons, with the ten largest covering approximately 3%. Study-level findings and limits: By HLA locus, TCR association rates varied in a later analysis, with DRB1 showing the most and HLA-C the fewest.

A word on this clone: Its cognate antigen is unknown.

The sequenced sample was PBMCs. This rearrangement joins TRBV11-3 to TRBJ2-1, with 7 bases identical to TRBD1. The clonotype originates from a woman between 18 and 29 years old in good health and CMV-seropositive. The CDR3 DNA reads TGTGCCAGCAGCTTAGGTACAGGGGCGTGGAATGAGCAGTTCTTC. It encodes CASSLGTGAWNEQFF.